Detailed here is one T cell receptor (beta chain). These data belong to a study of cytomegalovirus exposure and HLA in healthy donors. Trimming removed 4 bases from V and 7 bases from J, with 21 bases in between. The germline V gene has CDR1 SGHDT and CDR2 YYEEEE. The CDR3 has 15 residues. This PCR relied on a set of 60 Vbeta primers and 13 Jbeta primers. Profiled with immunoSEQ multiplex PCR; TCRdb holds only in-frame clones, not every one. The ten top clones account for less than 5.5%, within a sample of tens of thousands of clones. J is TRBJ2-7 and V is TRBV5-6; perhaps TRBD2 as D (6 bases). This TCR came from a woman aged 40 to 55 in good health and CMV-seropositive. Sequenced material: PBMCs. DNA for the CDR3: TGTGCCAGCAGCGGAATAACCGGGGGTCCTGGGGAGCAGTACTTC. As protein: CASSGITGGPGEQYF.